One sample yielded the 13 T cell receptor beta chains listed below, sequenced in a study of CD8+CD57+ T cells in acquired aplastic anemia. All sequencing subjects had displayed CD8+CD57+ cell expansion on flow cytometry. The template used for profiling TCR beta VDJ and CDR3 was genomic DNA. TCRdb reanalysed the reads using MiXCR and keeps one entry per CDR3 protein. The sample lists 150,000 to 200,000 distinct CDR3 sequences, around 45% seen once, with 8.5% to 10% in the top ten. Sequencing used sorted CD4+, CD8+, or CD8+CD57+ T cells (not recorded which) from PBMCs. The origin of the receptors is a human donor with aplastic anemia.

The rearrangement joins TRBV24-1 to TRBJ2-1; the D call may be TRBD1 or TRBD2 (5 bases each). Germline CDR1 KGHDR, CDR2 SFDVKD. The germline V and J ends were trimmed by 4 bases and 5 bases, with 17 bases remaining between them. This CDR3 comprises 16 residues. The CDR3 sequence is CATSDSGTPPHNEQFF. The CDR3 DNA sequence: TGTGCCACCAGTGACTCCGGGACCCCACCCCACAATGAGCAGTTCTTC.

J is TRBJ2-7 and V is TRBV7-9; 8 bases agree with TRBD2. Germline CDR1 and CDR2: SEHNR and FQNEAQ (reference sequence). This CDR3 comprises 14 residues. V was pared by 7 bases and J by 7 bases, with 12 bases of the junction left unmatched. The CDR3 DNA sequence: TGTGCCAGCACTCCCGGGACCACGGGAGGGGAGCAGTACTTC. This codes for CASTPGTTGGEQYF. The full variable domain, its missing parts supplied by reference TRBV7-9 and TRBJ2-7, is DTGVSQNPRHKITKRGQNVTFRCDPISEHNRLYWYRQTLGQGPEFLTYFQNEAQLEKSRLLSDRFSAERPKGSFSTLEIQRTEQGDSAMYLCASTPGTTGGEQYFGPGTRLTVT.

This clonotype occurred many times. CDR3 loop: CASSQVGVGYEQYF. The CDR3, as DNA: TGTGCCAGCAGCCAAGTGGGGGTGGGGTACGAGCAGTACTTC. The gene calls are TRBV14 and TRBJ2-7; possibly TRBD1 or TRBD2 for D (5 bases each). Trimming removed 1 base from V and 4 bases from J, with 11 bases in between. The CDR3 runs 14 residues. CDR1 and CDR2 from the germline V gene are SGHDN and FVKESK.

The chain has TRBV2 and TRBJ2-5; tentatively, D is TRBD2 (6 bases). The germline CDR1 and CDR2 sequences are SNHLY and FYNNEI. This CDR3 region has 12 residues. Trimming removed 6 bases at V and 7 bases at J, with 12 bases between. The CDR3 bases are TGTGCCAGCAGCGACGGGGGATGGACCCAGTACTTC. Protein sequence: CASSDGGWTQYF.

The chain's CDR3 is CASSSEVDRPYGYTF. In DNA, the CDR3 is TGCGCCAGCAGCTCGGAAGTCGACAGGCCGTATGGCTACACCTTC. The V and J genes are TRBV5-1 and TRBJ1-2; possible D gene TRBD1, 6 bases. There are 15 residues in the CDR3. Germline V gene sequence: CDR1 SGHRS, CDR2 YFSETQ. V was pared by 3 bases and J by 5 bases, with 17 bases between.

This clonotype was picked up many times. The V gene is TRBV9, the J gene TRBJ1-2; D possibly corresponds to TRBD1 (6 bases). V was cut by 4 bases and J by 4 bases, with 17 bases left in between. CDR3 length: 15 residues. The germline gives CDR1 SGDLS, CDR2 YYNGEE. The DNA for the CDR3 is TGTGCCAGCAGCCCTAGGACAGCGAACGGCTATGGCTACACCTTC. It encodes CASSPRTANGYGYTF.

This CDR3 reads CASSSSGVGEQYF. The DNA of the CDR3 is TGTGCCAGCAGCTCTAGCGGGGTGGGGGAGCAGTACTTC. The chain recombines TRBV7-6 with TRBJ2-7, with 9 bases aligning to TRBD2. CDR3 length equals 13 residues. V was pared by 4 bases and J by 7 bases, with 5 bases of the junction left unmatched. Germline V gene data show CDR1 as SGHVS and CDR2 as FNYEAQ. Drawing the rest from reference TRBV7-6 and TRBJ2-7, the complete variable domain is GAGVSQSPRYKVTKRGQDVALRCDPISGHVSLYWYRQALGQGPEFLTYFNYEAQQDKSGLPNDRFSAERPEGSISTLTIQRTEQRDSAMYRCASSSSGVGEQYFGPGTRLTVT.

The chain has TRBV2 and TRBJ2-2, with TRBD1 identical over 9 bases. CDR1 is SNHLY and CDR2 is FYNNEI in the germline V gene. The CDR3 has 14 residues. V lost 6 bases and J lost 6; bases outside the gene matches: 5. The CDR3 DNA follows: TGTGCCAGCAGGGCCGGGACAGGGTCCGGGGAGCTGTTTTTT. Its translation: CASRAGTGSGELFF.

This clonotype was seen at least ten times. The rearrangement joins TRBV6-1 to TRBJ1-1, with a possible D match to TRBD1 (5 bases). Trimming removed 6 bases at V and 1 base at J, with 15 bases between. CDR3 size: 15 residues. The V gene's germline CDR1 is MNHNS and CDR2 SASEGT. The chain's CDR3 is CASRVPGPSNTEAFF. The CDR3 DNA sequence: TGTGCCAGCAGGGTTCCGGGACCCTCGAACACTGAAGCTTTCTTT.

The V and J genes are TRBV20-1 and TRBJ2-7; 11 bases fit TRBD2. The CDR3 consists of 15 residues. Germline V gene data show CDR1 as DFQATT and CDR2 as SNEGSKA (reference sequence). The J segment lost 7 bases and the V segment lost 1 base, leaving 9 bases of the junction unmatched. DNA of the CDR3: TGCAGTGCTAGAGCCGGGACTAGCGGACCAAGGGAGCAGTACTTC. Its protein product is CSARAGTSGPREQYF.

This chain joins TRBV9 and TRBJ2-3; D is uncertain. V lost 0 bases and J 0 bases, leaving 8 bases between the germline ends. CDR1 is SGDLS and CDR2 is YYNGEE in the germline V gene. This CDR3 has 15 amino acids. The CDR3 region is CASSVGQPSTDTQYF. CDR3 DNA: TGTGCCAGCAGCGTAGGGCAGCCTAGCACAGATACGCAGTATTTT.

This clonotype was seen repeatedly, ten times or more. The chain couples TRBV19 to TRBJ2-3, with D perhaps assigned TRBD1 or TRBD2 (5 bases each). The length of the CDR3 is 16 residues. V lost 6 bases, J lost 4 bases, and 20 bases lay in between. Germline V gives CDR1 LNHDA, CDR2 SQIVND (reference sequence). The CDR3 is CASREAPGPPADTQYF. The DNA for the CDR3 is TGTGCCAGTAGGGAGGCCCCGGGACCTCCGGCAGATACGCAGTATTTT.

This clonotype was observed many times. This chain connects TRBV6-6 to TRBJ2-7; D is perhaps TRBD1 (6 bases). The CDR3 contains 15 residues. Germline CDR1 MNHNY, CDR2 SVGAGI (reference sequence). Deletions cut 2 bases from V and 2 bases from J, with 13 bases between. This chain's CDR3 is CASSYPLRGPYEQYF. CDR3 DNA sequence: TGTGCCAGCAGTTACCCCCTCAGGGGACCCTACGAGCAGTACTTC.